This TCR beta chain was found in a study of blood T cell repertoires in COVID-19. V shed 0 bases and J 8 bases; nucleotides not matched to a gene: 5. Germline assignment: CDR1 SGHRS and CDR2 YFSETQ. The CDR3 is 15 amino acids. Original processing notes: Amplification of reference gene primers provided the estimated nucleated cell counts. The table came from immunoSEQ multiplex PCR; TCRdb's copy has only in-frame clones and leaves some out. The V and J calls and clone size come from that table; D and trimming were worked out from the DNA. The repertoire has some 270,000 clones, 70% to 90% of them found once; the top ten carry 8% to 13%.

Sequenced material: peripheral blood. V and J are TRBV5-1 and TRBJ2-1; the match to TRBD2 covers 10 bases. The clonotype was recovered from a woman in her 70s with acute or convalescent COVID-19. The CDR3 DNA reads TGCGCCAGCAGCTTGGAGCGGGGGGGCCCCTATGAGCAGTTCTTC. It translates to CASSLERGGPYEQFF.